These 20 T cell receptor beta chains were all obtained from the same sample, sequenced in a study of Tregs in tolerant kidney transplant recipients. Repertoires were generated with immunoSEQ multiplex PCR, while TCRdb's copy carries only in-frame clones and drops some. Of some 64,000 clones listed, around 98% are singletons. Specimen: Tregs from blood, collected before the transplant. The receptors originated from a human donor who received a combined kidney and bone marrow transplant.

CDR3 in DNA: TGTGCCAGCAGTGCACTAGCGGGGCTCTACAATGAGCAGTTCTTC. It codes for CASSALAGLYNEQFF. The genes are TRBV6-1 and TRBJ2-1, with 10 bases fitting TRBD2. Per germline, CDR1 MNHNS and CDR2 SASEGT. This CDR3 has 15 amino acids. V was clipped by 4 bases and J by 3 bases; unmatched bases: 3.

The V call is TRBV27, the J call TRBJ2-2; D remains unclear. Trimming removed 6 bases at V and 3 bases at J, with 14 bases between. The CDR3 has 15 amino acids. Germline-derived CDR1 and CDR2 are MNHEY and SMNVEV (reference sequence). The CDR3 region is CASSPVAIYTGELFF. The CDR3 DNA sequence: TGTGCCAGCAGCCCCGTTGCTATATACACCGGGGAGCTGTTTTTT.

The chain's CDR3 is CASSESGPLQETQYF. CDR3 in DNA: TGTGCCAGCAGTGAGAGCGGACCCCTACAAGAGACCCAGTACTTC. The rearrangement joins TRBV6-1 to TRBJ2-5, with D tentatively TRBD2 (5 bases). Between the trimmed V and J ends, which lost 3 bases and 2 bases, there was a span of 13 bases. Germline CDR1 and CDR2: MNHNS and SASEGT. This CDR3 is 15 amino acids long.

The chain employs TRBV2 and TRBJ1-3, with 9 bases lining up with TRBD1. The CDR3 contains 15 residues. Germline values: CDR1 SNHLY, CDR2 FYNNEI. V lost 5 bases, J lost 3 bases, and 5 bases stayed unmatched. The CDR3 here is CASSPGQGYGNTIYF. In nucleotides, the CDR3 is TGTGCCAGCAGTCCGGGACAGGGCTATGGAAACACCATATATTTT.

The chain has TRBV7-9 and TRBJ1-3; D ambiguous. V lost 0 bases to trimming and J lost 3 bases, with 6 bases between them. Germline lookup yields CDR1 SEHNR and CDR2 FQNEAQ (reference sequence). The CDR3 has 14 amino acids. The chain's CDR3 is CASSLAPGGNTIYF. In DNA form, the CDR3 reads TGTGCCAGCAGCTTAGCTCCAGGTGGAAACACCATATATTTT. Full variable domain (missing parts from reference TRBV7-9 and TRBJ1-3): DTGVSQNPRHKITKRGQNVTFRCDPISEHNRLYWYRQTLGQGPEFLTYFQNEAQLEKSRLLSDRFSAERPKGSFSTLEIQRTEQGDSAMYLCASSLAPGGNTIYFGEGSWLTVV.

This chain links TRBV5-6 with TRBJ2-5; D unclear. The V gene's germline CDR1 is SGHDT and CDR2 YYEEEE. The CDR3 sequence is 12 residues long. Trimming took 3 bases from V and 6 from J, leaving 9 bases between them. The CDR3 nucleotides read TGTGCCAGCAGCTCCAACAGACAGACCCAGTACTTC. It yields the protein CASSSNRQTQYF. Using reference TRBV5-6 and TRBJ2-5 for the parts outside the CDR3, the full variable domain is DAGVTQSPTHLIKTRGQQVTLRCSPKSGHDTVSWYQQALGQGPQFIFQYYEEEERQRGNFPDRFSGHQFPNYSSELNVNALLLGDSALYLCASSSNRQTQYFGPGTRLLVL.

V usage is TRBV15 and J usage is TRBJ2-2; possible D gene TRBD2, 6 bases. This CDR3 has 14 amino acids. V was clipped by 1 base and J by 4 bases, with 7 bases between them. Germline V gives CDR1 LNHNV, CDR2 YYDKDF (reference sequence). CDR3 in amino acids: CATSRVGGTGELFF. The CDR3 DNA follows: TGTGCCACCAGCAGAGTCGGGGGCACCGGGGAGCTGTTTTTT.

The rearrangement joins TRBV28 to TRBJ2-6; tentative D call: TRBD1 (6 bases). V lost 7 bases to trimming and J lost 0 bases, with 13 bases between them. This CDR3 has 16 residues. CDR1 MDHEN and CDR2 SYDVKM come from the germline V gene. As DNA, the CDR3 is TGTGCCAGCACCTCGGACAGAGCCTCTGGGGCCAACGTCCTGACTTTC. Amino acids: CASTSDRASGANVLTF.

V and J are TRBV4-2 and TRBJ1-3, with no clear D. The ends were cut back, 0 bases at V and 3 bases at J, with 3 bases in the middle. This CDR3 is built from 13 residues. The V gene's germline CDR1 is LGHNA and CDR2 YNFKEQ. The CDR3 DNA reads TGTGCCAGCAGCCAAGATCTTGGAAACACCATATATTTT. Protein product: CASSQDLGNTIYF.

In this sample, this clone turned up once. The chain combines TRBV5-1 with TRBJ1-1; tentative D call: TRBD1 (5 bases). The V gene lost 7 bases and the J gene lost 1 base, with 11 bases spanning the gap. The V gene's germline CDR1 is SGHRS and CDR2 YFSETQ. The CDR3 has 13 residues. The CDR3: CASRKQGNTEAFF. Written as DNA, the CDR3 is TGCGCCAGCCGTAAGCAGGGGAACACTGAAGCTTTCTTT.

This chain connects TRBV4-2 to TRBJ2-3; 10 nucleotides align to TRBD2. Trimming removed 10 bases from V and 5 bases from J; junction bases left unmatched: 9. This CDR3 has 14 amino acids. The germline V gene encodes CDR1 LGHNA and CDR2 YNFKEQ. This CDR3 reads CATSPSGGGDTQYF. The CDR3 DNA reads as TGTGCCACCTCCCCGAGCGGGGGGGGAGATACGCAGTATTTT.

This clone was observed a single time. The V and J genes are TRBV19 and TRBJ1-1, with D possibly matching TRBD1 (6 bases). The CDR3 runs to 15 residues. The V end lost 5 bases, the J end lost 0 bases, and 13 bases lay between the germline ends. From germline, CDR1 is LNHDA and CDR2 SQIVND (reference sequence). The CDR3, as DNA: TGTGCCAGTAGTTGGCAGGGGACCGTGAACACTGAAGCTTTCTTT. The encoded protein is CASSWQGTVNTEAFF.

This clone is a singleton in its sample. The CDR3 loop reads CASKDRGGTQPQHF. Here the CDR3 DNA reads TGTGCCAGCAAAGACAGGGGTGGAACTCAGCCCCAGCATTTT. This sequence joins TRBV28 and TRBJ1-5; 8 bases fit TRBD1. The germline gives CDR1 MDHEN, CDR2 SYDVKM. V shed 7 bases, J shed 6 bases, and the junction held 8 bases outside the gene matches. The CDR3 has 14 residues.

The chain has TRBV5-6 and TRBJ1-4; weak D call: TRBD1 (5 bases). The CDR3 covers 15 residues. V was trimmed by 0 bases and J by 7 bases, leaving 13 bases between them. Germline CDR1 SGHDT, CDR2 YYEEEE. The CDR3 DNA sequence: TGTGCCAGCAGCTTGGGACTCGGAACAGGTGAAAAACTGTTTTTT. Its protein is CASSLGLGTGEKLFF.

The chain has TRBV7-9 and TRBJ1-4, with unresolved D. The germline CDR1 and CDR2 sequences are SEHNR and FQNEAQ (reference sequence). V lost 7 bases and J lost 4, with 13 bases in between. This CDR3 has 14 amino acids. CDR3: CASTAGEFNEKLFF. The DNA for the CDR3 is TGTGCCAGCACCGCCGGGGAGTTTAATGAAAAACTGTTTTTT.

The chain carries TRBV7-2 and TRBJ1-4; no definite D call. Per germline, CDR1 SGHTA and CDR2 FQGNSA. V lost 3 bases to trimming and J lost 5 bases, with 10 bases between them. CDR3 size: 14 residues. CDR3 amino acids: CASSLSRGNEKLFF. CDR3 coding DNA: TGTGCCAGCAGCTTGAGCAGAGGGAATGAAAAACTGTTTTTT.

V usage is TRBV13 and J usage is TRBJ2-5; D unresolved. Germline V gene lookup returns CDR1 PRHDT and CDR2 FYEKMQ (reference sequence). The CDR3 length is 13 residues. V was trimmed by 4 bases and J by 5 bases, leaving 11 bases between them. CDR3 nucleotides: TGTGCCAGCAGCTCTACTTTTAGCGAGACCCAGTACTTC. Encoded protein: CASSSTFSETQYF.

This clone was counted a single time. The genes are TRBV10-3 and TRBJ1-2; the D is unclear. Germline CDR1 is ENHRY and CDR2 is SYGVKD. The CDR3 consists of 13 residues. V was pared by 6 bases and J by 3 bases, with 11 bases between. The CDR3 coding sequence is TGTGCCATCAGGACACCAGCCTACTATGGCTACACCTTC. This codes for CAIRTPAYYGYTF.

This sequence joins TRBV10-3 and TRBJ2-2, with 7 nucleotides matching TRBD2. Losses at the gene ends were 0 bases for V and 1 base for J; bases not matched to a gene: 2. Germline V gene sequence: CDR1 ENHRY, CDR2 SYGVKD. The CDR3 covers 16 residues. This CDR3 is CAISESGGGNTGELFF. CDR3 sequence (DNA): TGTGCCATCAGTGAGTCTGGCGGGGGGAACACCGGGGAGCTGTTTTTT.

This rearrangement joins TRBV6-6 to TRBJ1-1; D is possibly TRBD1 (5 bases). Germline V gene data show CDR1 as MNHNY and CDR2 as SVGAGI (reference sequence). The V end was cut by 6 bases, the J end by 1 base, with 6 bases between. This CDR3 has 12 residues. The CDR3 region has the DNA TGTGCCAGCAGGCAGGGGAACACTGAAGCTTTCTTT. The encoded protein is CASRQGNTEAFF.